This T cell receptor (beta chain) was documented in a study of PD-1 blockade in classical Hodgkin lymphoma. The CDR3 spans 15 residues. Per germline, CDR1 SGHRS and CDR2 YFSETQ. Deletions cut 0 bases from V and 11 bases from J, with 20 bases between. This clone has a count of ten or more. In every patient, relapse followed autologous stem cell transplantation, while exposure to brentuximab vedotin differed. Some clones are missing from TCRdb's copy, which holds only in-frame ones; the method was immunoSEQ multiplex PCR. The sample consists of around 70,000 clones, around 75% of them appearing once. The V gene is TRBV5-1, the J gene TRBJ1-1, with D unclear. This clonotype originated in a human donor with classical Hodgkin lymphoma. This specimen consisted of peripheral blood mononuclear cells (PBMCs), obtained before the second cycle of nivolumab. The chain's CDR3 is CASSLEDLGSGAAFF. The CDR3 coding sequence is TGCGCCAGCAGCTTGGAGGACCTGGGTAGTGGAGCGGCTTTCTTT.